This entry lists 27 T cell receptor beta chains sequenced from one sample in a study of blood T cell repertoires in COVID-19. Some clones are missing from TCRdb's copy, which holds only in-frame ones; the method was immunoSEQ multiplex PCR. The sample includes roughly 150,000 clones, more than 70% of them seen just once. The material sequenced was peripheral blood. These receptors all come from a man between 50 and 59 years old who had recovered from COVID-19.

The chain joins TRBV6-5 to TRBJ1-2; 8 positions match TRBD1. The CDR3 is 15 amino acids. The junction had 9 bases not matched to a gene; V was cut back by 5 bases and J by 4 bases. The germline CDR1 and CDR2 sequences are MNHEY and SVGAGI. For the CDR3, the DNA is TGTGCCAGCAGTCCCCGGACAGGGAACATCTATGGCTACACCTTC. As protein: CASSPRTGNIYGYTF.

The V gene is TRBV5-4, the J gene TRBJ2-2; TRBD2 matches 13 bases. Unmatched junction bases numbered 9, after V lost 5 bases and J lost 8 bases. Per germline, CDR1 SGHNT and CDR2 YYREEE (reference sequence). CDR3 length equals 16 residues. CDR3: CASSHRTSGRSGELFF. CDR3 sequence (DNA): TGTGCCAGCAGTCACCGGACTAGCGGGAGATCGGGGGAGCTGTTTTTT.

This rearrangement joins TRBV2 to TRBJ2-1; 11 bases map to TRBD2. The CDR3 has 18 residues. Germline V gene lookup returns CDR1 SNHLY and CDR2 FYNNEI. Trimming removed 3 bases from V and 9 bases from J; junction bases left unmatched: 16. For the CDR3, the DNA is TGTGCCAGCAGTGAGGGACTACTAGCGGGAGCTGGGGGCGGTGAGCAGTTCTTC. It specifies CASSEGLLAGAGGGEQFF.

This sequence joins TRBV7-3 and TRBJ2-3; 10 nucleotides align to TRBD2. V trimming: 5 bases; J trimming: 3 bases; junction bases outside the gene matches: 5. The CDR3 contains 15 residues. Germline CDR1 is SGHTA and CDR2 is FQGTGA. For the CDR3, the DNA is TGTGCCAGCAGCCCTAGCGGGGGAAGTACAGATACGCAGTATTTT. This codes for CASSPSGGSTDTQYF. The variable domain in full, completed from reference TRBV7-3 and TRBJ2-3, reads GAGVSQTPSNKVTEKGKYVELRCDPISGHTALYWYRQSLGQGPEFLIYFQGTGAADDSGLPNDRFFAVRPEGSVSTLKIQRTERGDSAVYLCASSPSGGSTDTQYFGPGTRLTVL.

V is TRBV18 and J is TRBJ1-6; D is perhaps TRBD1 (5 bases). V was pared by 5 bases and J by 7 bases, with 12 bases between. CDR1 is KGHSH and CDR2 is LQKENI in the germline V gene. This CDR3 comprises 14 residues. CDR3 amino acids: CASSSRQKNSPLHF. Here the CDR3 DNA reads TGTGCCAGCTCAAGTAGACAGAAAAATTCACCCCTCCACTTT.

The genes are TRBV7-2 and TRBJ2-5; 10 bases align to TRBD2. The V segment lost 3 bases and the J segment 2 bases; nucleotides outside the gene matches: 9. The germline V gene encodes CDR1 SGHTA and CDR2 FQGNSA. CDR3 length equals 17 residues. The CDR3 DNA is TGTGCCAGCAGCTTCACCCAGGCTAGCGGGGGACAAGAGACCCAGTACTTC. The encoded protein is CASSFTQASGGQETQYF.

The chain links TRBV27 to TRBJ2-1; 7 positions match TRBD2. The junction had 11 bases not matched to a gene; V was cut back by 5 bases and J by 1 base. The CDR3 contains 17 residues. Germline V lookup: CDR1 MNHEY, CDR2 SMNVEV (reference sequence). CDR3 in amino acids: CASSPVGGWGSYNEQFF. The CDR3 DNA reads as TGTGCCAGCAGTCCGGTGGGGGGGTGGGGATCCTACAATGAGCAGTTCTTC.

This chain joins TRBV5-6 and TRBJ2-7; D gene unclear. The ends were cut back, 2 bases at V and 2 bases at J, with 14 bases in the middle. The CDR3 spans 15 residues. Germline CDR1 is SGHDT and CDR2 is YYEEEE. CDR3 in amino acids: CASSLTTRNPYEQYF. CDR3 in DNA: TGTGCCAGCAGCTTAACTACACGAAACCCCTACGAGCAGTACTTC.

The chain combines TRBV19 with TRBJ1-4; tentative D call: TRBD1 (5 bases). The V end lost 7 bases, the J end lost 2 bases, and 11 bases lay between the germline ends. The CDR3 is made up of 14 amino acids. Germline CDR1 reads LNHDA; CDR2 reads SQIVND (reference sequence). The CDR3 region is CASIWAGTNEKLFF. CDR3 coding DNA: TGTGCCAGTATTTGGGCAGGGACTAATGAAAAACTGTTTTTT.

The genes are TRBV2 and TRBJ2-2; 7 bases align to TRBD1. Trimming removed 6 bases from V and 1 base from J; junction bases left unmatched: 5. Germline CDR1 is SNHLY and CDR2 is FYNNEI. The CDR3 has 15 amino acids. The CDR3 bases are TGTGCCAGCAGAGTCGGGACAGAGAACACCGGGGAGCTGTTTTTT. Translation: CASRVGTENTGELFF.

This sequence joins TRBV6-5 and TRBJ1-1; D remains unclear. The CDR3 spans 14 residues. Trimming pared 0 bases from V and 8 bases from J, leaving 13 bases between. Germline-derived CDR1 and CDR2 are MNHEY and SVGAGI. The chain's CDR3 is CASSYSPRDFEAFF. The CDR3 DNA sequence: TGTGCCAGCAGTTACTCACCACGCGACTTCGAAGCTTTCTTT.

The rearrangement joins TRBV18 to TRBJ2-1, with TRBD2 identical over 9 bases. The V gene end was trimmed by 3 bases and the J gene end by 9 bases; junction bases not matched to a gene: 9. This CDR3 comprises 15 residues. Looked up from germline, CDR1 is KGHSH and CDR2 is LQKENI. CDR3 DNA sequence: TGTGCCAGCTCACCGCCTAGCGGGAAGGGAGGTGAGCAGTTCTTC. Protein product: CASSPPSGKGGEQFF. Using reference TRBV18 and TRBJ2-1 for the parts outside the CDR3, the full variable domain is NAGVMQNPRHLVRRRGQEARLRCSPMKGHSHVYWYRQLPEEGLKFMVYLQKENIIDESGMPKERFSAEFPKEGPSILRIQQVVRGDSAAYFCASSPPSGKGGEQFFGPGTRLTVL.

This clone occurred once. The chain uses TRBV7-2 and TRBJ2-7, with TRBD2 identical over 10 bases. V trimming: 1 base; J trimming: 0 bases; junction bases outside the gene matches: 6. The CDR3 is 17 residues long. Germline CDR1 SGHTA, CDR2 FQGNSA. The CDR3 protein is CASSLEVSGRLSYEQYF. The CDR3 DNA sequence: TGTGCCAGCAGCTTAGAGGTTAGCGGGAGGCTCTCCTACGAGCAGTACTTC.

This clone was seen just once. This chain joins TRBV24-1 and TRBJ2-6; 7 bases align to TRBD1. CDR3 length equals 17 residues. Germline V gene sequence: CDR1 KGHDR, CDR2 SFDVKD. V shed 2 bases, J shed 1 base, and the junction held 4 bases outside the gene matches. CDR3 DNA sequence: TGTGCCACCAGTGATTCGACAGGGAATTCTGGGGCCAACGTCCTGACTTTC. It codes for CATSDSTGNSGANVLTF.

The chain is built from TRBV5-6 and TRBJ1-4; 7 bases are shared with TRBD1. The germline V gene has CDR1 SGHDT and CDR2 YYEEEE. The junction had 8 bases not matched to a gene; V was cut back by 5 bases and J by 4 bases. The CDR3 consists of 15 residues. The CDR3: CASSKRGRGNEKLFF. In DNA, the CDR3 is TGTGCCAGCAGTAAGAGGGGGCGCGGTAATGAAAAACTGTTTTTT.

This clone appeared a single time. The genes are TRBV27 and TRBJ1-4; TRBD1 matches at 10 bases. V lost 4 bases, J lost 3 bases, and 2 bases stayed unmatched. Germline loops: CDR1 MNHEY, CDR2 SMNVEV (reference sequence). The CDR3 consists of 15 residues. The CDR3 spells CASSWDRGSNEKLFF. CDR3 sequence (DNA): TGTGCCAGCAGTTGGGACAGGGGCTCTAATGAAAAACTGTTTTTT. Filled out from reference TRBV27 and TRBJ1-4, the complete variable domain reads EAQVTQNPRYLITVTGKKLTVTCSQNMNHEYMSWYRQDPGLGLRQIYYSMNVEVTDKGDVPEGYKVSRKEKRNFPLILESPSPNQTSLYFCASSWDRGSNEKLFFGSGTQLSVL.

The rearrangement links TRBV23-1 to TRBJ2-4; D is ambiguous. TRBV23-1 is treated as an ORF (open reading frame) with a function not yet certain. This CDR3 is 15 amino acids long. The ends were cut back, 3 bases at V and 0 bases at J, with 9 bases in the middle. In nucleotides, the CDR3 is TGCGCCAGCAGTCACTGGGCCCTAGCCAAAAACATTCAGTACTTC. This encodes CASSHWALAKNIQYF.

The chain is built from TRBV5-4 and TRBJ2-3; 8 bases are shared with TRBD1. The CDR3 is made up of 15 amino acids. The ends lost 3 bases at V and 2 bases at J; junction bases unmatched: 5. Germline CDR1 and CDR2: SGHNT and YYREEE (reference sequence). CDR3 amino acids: CASSSRQGPTDTQYF. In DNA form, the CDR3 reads TGTGCCAGCAGCTCCCGACAGGGGCCCACAGATACGCAGTATTTT.

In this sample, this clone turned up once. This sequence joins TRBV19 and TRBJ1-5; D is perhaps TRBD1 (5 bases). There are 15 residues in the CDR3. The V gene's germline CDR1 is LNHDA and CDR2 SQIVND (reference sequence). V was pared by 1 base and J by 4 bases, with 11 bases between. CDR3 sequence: CASSIGRARNQPQHF. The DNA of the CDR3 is TGTGCCAGTAGTATAGGCAGGGCCCGGAATCAGCCCCAGCATTTT.

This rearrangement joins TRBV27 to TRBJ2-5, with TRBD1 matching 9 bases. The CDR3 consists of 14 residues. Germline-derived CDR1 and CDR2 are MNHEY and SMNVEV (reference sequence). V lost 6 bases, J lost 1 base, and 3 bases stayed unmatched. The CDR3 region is CASSHRGPQETQYF. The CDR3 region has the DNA TGTGCCAGCAGCCACAGGGGGCCCCAAGAGACCCAGTACTTC.

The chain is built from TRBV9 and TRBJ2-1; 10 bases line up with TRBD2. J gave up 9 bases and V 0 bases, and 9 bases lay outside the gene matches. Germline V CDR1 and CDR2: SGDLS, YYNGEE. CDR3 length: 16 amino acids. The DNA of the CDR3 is TGTGCCAGCAGCGTAGTGGTAGCGGGGGGCCGTGGTGAGCAGTTCTTC. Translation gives CASSVVVAGGRGEQFF.

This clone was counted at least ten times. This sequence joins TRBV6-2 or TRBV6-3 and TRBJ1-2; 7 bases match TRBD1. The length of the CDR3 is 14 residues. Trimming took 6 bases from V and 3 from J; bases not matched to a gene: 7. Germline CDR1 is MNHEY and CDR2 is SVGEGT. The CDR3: CASSPTGAHYGYTF. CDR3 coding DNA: TGTGCCAGCAGCCCTACAGGGGCCCACTATGGCTACACCTTC.

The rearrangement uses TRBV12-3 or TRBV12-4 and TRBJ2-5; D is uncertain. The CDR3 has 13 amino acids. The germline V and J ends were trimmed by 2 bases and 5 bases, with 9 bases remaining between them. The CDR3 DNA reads TGTGCCAGCAGTTTAAAACAGTCGGAGACCCAGTACTTC. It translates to CASSLKQSETQYF.

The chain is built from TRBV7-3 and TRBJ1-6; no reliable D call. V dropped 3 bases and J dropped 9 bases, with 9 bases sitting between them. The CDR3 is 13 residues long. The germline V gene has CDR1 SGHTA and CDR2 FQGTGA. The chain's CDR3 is CASSFLGGSPLHF. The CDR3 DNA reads TGTGCCAGCAGCTTCCTCGGAGGTTCACCCCTCCACTTT.

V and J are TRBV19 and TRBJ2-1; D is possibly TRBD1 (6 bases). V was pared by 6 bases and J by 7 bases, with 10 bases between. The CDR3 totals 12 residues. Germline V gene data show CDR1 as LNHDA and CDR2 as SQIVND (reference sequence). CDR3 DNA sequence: TGTGCCAGTAGAAAAGGGACAAATGAGCAGTTCTTC. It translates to CASRKGTNEQFF. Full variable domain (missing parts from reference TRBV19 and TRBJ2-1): DGGITQSPKYLFRKEGQNVTLSCEQNLNHDAMYWYRQDPGQGLRLIYYSQIVNDFQKGDIAEGYSVSREKKESFPLTVTSAQKNPTAFYLCASRKGTNEQFFGPGTRLTVL.

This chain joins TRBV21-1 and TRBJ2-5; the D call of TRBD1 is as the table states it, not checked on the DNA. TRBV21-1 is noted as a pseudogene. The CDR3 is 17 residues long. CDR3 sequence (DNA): TGTGCCAGCAGCAAAGTCGGAAGGGGGCTCTTCCAAGAGACCCAGTACTTC. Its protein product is CASSKVGRGLFQETQYF.

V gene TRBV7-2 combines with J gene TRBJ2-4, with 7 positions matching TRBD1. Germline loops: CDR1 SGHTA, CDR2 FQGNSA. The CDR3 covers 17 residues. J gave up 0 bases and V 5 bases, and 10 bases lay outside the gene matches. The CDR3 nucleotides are TGTGCCAGCAGCCGGGACAGTAGTCCGGCAGCCAAAAACATTCAGTACTTC. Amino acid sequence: CASSRDSSPAAKNIQYF.